This TCR beta chain was sequenced during a study of spatial heterogeneity in lung cancer. TCRdb re-derived calls from the 5' RACE reads in MiXCR, one entry per CDR3 protein. The data show approximately 41,000 distinct CDR3 sequences, over 9.5% seen once. The CDR3 runs to 16 residues. Trimming cost V 5 bases and J 2 bases, with 16 bases left between them. Germline values: CDR1 SGHTA, CDR2 FQGTGA. The sample's time point: blood at routine non-recurrence follow-up after resection. This TCR came from a female donor with early-stage non-small cell lung cancer. V and J are TRBV7-3 and TRBJ1-5, with D possibly matching TRBD1 (5 bases). The sequenced sample was PBMCs, obtained at follow-up. The CDR3: CASSARTQGGNQPQHF. The CDR3 region has the DNA TGTGCCAGCAGCGCTAGGACCCAGGGTGGCAATCAGCCCCAGCATTTT.